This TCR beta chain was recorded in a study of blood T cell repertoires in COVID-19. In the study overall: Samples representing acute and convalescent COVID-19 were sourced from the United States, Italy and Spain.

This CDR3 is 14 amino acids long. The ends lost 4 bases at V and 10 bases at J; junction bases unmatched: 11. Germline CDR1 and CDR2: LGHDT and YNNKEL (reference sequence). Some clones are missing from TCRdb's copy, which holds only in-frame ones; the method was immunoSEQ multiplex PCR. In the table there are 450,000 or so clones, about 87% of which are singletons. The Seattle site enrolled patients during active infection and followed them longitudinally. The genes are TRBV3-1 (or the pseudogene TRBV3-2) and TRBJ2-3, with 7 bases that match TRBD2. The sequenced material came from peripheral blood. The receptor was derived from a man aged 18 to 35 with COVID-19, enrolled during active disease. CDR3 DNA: TGTGCCAGCAGCCCACAGAGCGCGGGAGAGGCGCAGTATTTT. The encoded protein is CASSPQSAGEAQYF.